This entry lists 10 T cell receptor beta chains sequenced from one sample in a study of spatial heterogeneity in lung cancer. The antigens these receptors bind are not known. TCRdb re-derived calls from the 5' RACE reads in MiXCR, one entry per CDR3 protein. The sample holds 6,500 to 9,500 distinct CDR3 sequences, about 12% seen once. Time point described: sample taken at primary tumor resection. Study results and limitations: One measure, the expanded intratumoral alpha and beta TCR count, tracked tumor mutation counts.

The sample consisted of lung tumor tissue, taken at surgery. The receptors derive from a male donor with early-stage non-small cell lung cancer.

This clonotype showed up many times. Mismatch with germline at one junction end may stem from a read error. The chain recombines TRBV7-7 with TRBJ2-7; the D is unclear. This CDR3 contains 13 residues. Per germline, CDR1 SSHAT and CDR2 FNYEAQ (reference sequence). This chain's CDR3 is CASSRGPGYEQYF. The CDR3 nucleotides read TGTGCTAGCAGTCGCGGACCCGGGTACGAGCAGTACTTC.

This clonotype appeared a few times. The chain employs TRBV7-2 and TRBJ2-3; possibly TRBD2 for D (5 bases). V was pared by 3 bases and J by 5 bases, with 9 bases between. Germline V gene data show CDR1 as SGHTA and CDR2 as FQGNSA. The CDR3 covers 13 residues. The CDR3 here is CASSFEGLDTQYF. The CDR3 region has the DNA TGTGCCAGCAGCTTCGAGGGCCTAGATACGCAGTATTTT.

This clonotype is labeled as medium-sized. The chain joins TRBV7-6 to TRBJ2-7; 9 bases are a match to TRBD2. This CDR3 has 15 residues. Germline trimming cut 5 bases from V and 2 bases from J; bases unmatched to any gene: 7. Per the germline V gene, CDR1 is SGHVS and CDR2 is FNYEAQ. The CDR3 protein is CASSKTSGGPYEQYF. The DNA of the CDR3 is TGTGCCAGCAGCAAGACTAGCGGAGGACCCTACGAGCAGTACTTC.

At least ten counts were recorded for this clonotype. The rearrangement uses TRBV5-1 and TRBJ2-3; perhaps TRBD1 as D (6 bases). Trimming removed 4 bases from V and 4 bases from J, with 13 bases in between. Germline CDR1 is SGHRS and CDR2 is YFSETQ. The CDR3 runs 14 residues. Here the CDR3 reads CASSIIRGPDTQYF. DNA for the CDR3: TGCGCCAGCAGCATTATCAGGGGTCCAGATACGCAGTATTTT. The full variable domain, in which reference TRBV5-1 and TRBJ2-3 provide the parts outside the CDR3, is KAGVTQTPRYLIKTRGQQVTLSCSPISGHRSVSWYQQTPGQGLQFLFEYFSETQRNKGNFPGRFSGRQFSNSRSEMNVSTLELGDSALYLCASSIIRGPDTQYFGPGTRLTVL.

The rearrangement uses TRBV21-1 and TRBJ2-1; the table gives TRBD2 as D, unverified against the DNA. TRBV21-1 is designated a pseudogene. The CDR3 is 15 amino acids. The CDR3 loop is CASSRGTVSYNEQFF. CDR3 DNA sequence: TGTGCCAGCAGCAGAGGGACTGTCTCCTACAATGAGCAGTTCTTC.

There are many counts of this clonotype. The J gene is TRBJ1-2, the V gene TRBV2; D gene ambiguous. Trimming left V 1 base short and J 8 bases short, with 20 bases between. Germline V lookup: CDR1 SNHLY, CDR2 FYNNEI. This CDR3 has 16 amino acids. CDR3 loop: CASSEGGRTSARGYTF. The CDR3 DNA is TGTGCCAGCAGTGAAGGGGGTAGGACTTCTGCGAGAGGCTACACCTTC.

This clonotype was picked up many times. This chain links TRBV7-8 with TRBJ1-1, with unresolved D. CDR3 length equals 14 residues. CDR1 and CDR2 from the germline V gene are SGHVS and FQNEAQ. Trimming removed 4 bases from V and 1 base from J, with 10 bases in between. The CDR3 nucleotides are TGTGCCAGCAGCTCTAGAGTGGGGAACACTGAAGCTTTCTTT. Encoded protein: CASSSRVGNTEAFF.

This clonotype was detected many times. The rearrangement links TRBV5-1 to TRBJ2-2; 14 bases are a match to TRBD2. Germline CDR1 SGHRS, CDR2 YFSETQ. J lost 1 base, V lost 3 bases, and 11 bases had no gene match. The CDR3 covers 20 residues. The CDR3 sequence is CASSSTWTSGRPKNTGELFF. CDR3 coding DNA: TGCGCCAGCAGCTCCACTTGGACTAGCGGGAGGCCGAAGAACACCGGGGAGCTGTTTTTT.

There are many counts of this clonotype. The J gene is TRBJ2-1, the V gene TRBV18, with D unclear. Germline V gene lookup returns CDR1 KGHSH and CDR2 LQKENI. The CDR3 sequence is 15 residues long. Trimming stripped 2 bases from V and 10 bases from J, with 18 bases between. The CDR3 spells CASSPTTSRTREQFF. The CDR3 DNA sequence: TGTGCCAGCTCACCAACTACCTCTAGAACGAGGGAGCAGTTCTTC.

This clonotype was observed a handful of times. The V call is TRBV12-3 or TRBV12-4, the J call TRBJ1-1, with D possibly TRBD1 on 5 matching bases. Trimming removed 4 bases at V and 0 bases at J, with 12 bases between. CDR3 size: 15 residues. This chain's CDR3 is CASSYLGHLNTEAFF. The CDR3 nucleotides are TGTGCCAGCAGTTACCTAGGACACCTGAACACTGAAGCTTTCTTT.